Listed here is a single TCR beta chain. This entry comes from a study of blood T cell repertoires in COVID-19. Study-wide context: PBMCs, B-cell-depleted T cells, or T cells provided the cDNA or gDNA that made up the material.

This CDR3 is built from 14 residues. Germline lookup yields CDR1 SNHLY and CDR2 FYNNEI. V was clipped by 1 base and J by 2 bases, with 8 bases between them. Libraries were prepared by immunoSEQ multiplex PCR; TCRdb keeps only in-frame clonotypes and omits some of them. The table records 300,000 or so clones, 85% to 90% of them present only once. The J gene is TRBJ1-2, the V gene TRBV2; possible D gene TRBD1, 5 bases. The material sequenced was peripheral blood. The TCR sequence derives from a woman between 40 and 55 years old who had recovered from COVID-19. CDR3 protein: CASSEGRTNYGYTF. DNA for the CDR3: TGTGCCAGCAGTGAAGGACGGACAAACTATGGCTACACCTTC.